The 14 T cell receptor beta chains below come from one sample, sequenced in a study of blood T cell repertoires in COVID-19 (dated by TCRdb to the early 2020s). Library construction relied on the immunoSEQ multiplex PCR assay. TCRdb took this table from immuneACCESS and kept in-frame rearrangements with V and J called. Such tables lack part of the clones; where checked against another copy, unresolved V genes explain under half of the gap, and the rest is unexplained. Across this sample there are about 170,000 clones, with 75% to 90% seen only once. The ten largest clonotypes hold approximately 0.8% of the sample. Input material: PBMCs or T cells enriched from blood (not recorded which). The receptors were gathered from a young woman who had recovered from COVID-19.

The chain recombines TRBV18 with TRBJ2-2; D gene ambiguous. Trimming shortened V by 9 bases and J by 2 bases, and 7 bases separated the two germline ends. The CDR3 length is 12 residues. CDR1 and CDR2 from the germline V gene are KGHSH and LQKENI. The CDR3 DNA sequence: TGTGCCAGTCATACAAACACCGGGGAGCTGTTTTTT. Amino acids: CASHTNTGELFF.

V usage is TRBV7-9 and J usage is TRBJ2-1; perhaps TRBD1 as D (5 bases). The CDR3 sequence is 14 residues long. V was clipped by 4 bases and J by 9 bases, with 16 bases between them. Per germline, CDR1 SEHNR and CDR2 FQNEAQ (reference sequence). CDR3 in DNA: TGTGCCAGCAGCTCACCCTGGGGCCCGGGTGAGCAGTTCTTC. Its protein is CASSSPWGPGEQFF.

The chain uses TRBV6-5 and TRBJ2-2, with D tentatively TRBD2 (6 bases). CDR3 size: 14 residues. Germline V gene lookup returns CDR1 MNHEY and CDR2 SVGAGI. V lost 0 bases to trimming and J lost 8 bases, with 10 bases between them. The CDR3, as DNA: TGTGCCAGCAGTTACTCCGGGGGAACGGGGGAGCTGTTTTTT. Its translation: CASSYSGGTGELFF.

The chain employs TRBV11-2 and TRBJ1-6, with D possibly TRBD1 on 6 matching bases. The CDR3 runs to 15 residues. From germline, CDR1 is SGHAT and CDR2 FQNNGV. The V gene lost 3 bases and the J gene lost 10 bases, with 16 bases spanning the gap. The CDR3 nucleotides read TGTGCCAGCAGCTTCTCAGGGGTGGGTGCGTCACCCCTCCACTTT. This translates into CASSFSGVGASPLHF.

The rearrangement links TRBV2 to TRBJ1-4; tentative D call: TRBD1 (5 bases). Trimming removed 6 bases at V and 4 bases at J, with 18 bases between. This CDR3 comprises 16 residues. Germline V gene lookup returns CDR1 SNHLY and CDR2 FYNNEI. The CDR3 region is CASRGGRTVFNEKLFF. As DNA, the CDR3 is TGTGCCAGCAGGGGGGGAAGAACAGTATTTAATGAAAAACTGTTTTTT.

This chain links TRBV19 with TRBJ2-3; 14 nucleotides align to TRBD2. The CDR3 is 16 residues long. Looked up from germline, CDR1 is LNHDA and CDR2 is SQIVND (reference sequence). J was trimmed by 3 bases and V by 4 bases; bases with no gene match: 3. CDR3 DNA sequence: TGTGCCAGTAGTACCGGACTAGCGGGAGGAACAGATACGCAGTATTTT. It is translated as CASSTGLAGGTDTQYF.

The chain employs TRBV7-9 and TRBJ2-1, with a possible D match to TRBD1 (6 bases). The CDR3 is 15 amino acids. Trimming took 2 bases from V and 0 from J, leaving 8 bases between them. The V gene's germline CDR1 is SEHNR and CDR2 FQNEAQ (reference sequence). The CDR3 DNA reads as TGTGCCAGCAGCTTAACAGGGACCTCCTACAATGAGCAGTTCTTC. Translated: CASSLTGTSYNEQFF.

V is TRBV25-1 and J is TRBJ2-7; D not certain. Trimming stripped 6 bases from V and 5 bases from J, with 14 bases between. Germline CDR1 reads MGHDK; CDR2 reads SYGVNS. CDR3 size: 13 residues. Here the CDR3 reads CASSPPSLNEQYF. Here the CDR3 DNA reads TGTGCCAGCAGCCCACCCAGTCTGAACGAGCAGTACTTC.

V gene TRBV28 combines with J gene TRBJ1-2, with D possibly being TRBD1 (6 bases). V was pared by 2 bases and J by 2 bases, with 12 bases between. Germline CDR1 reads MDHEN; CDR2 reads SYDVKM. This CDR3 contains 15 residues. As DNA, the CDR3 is TGTGCCAGCAGTTTAAGGTGGGGACAAAACTATGGCTACACCTTC. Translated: CASSLRWGQNYGYTF.

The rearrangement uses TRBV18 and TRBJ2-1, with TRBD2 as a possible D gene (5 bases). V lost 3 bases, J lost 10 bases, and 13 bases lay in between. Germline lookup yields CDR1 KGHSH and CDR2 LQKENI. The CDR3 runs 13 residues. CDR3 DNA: TGTGCCAGCTCACCGGAGAGTTCTAGCGAGCAGTTCTTC. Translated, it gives CASSPESSSEQFF.

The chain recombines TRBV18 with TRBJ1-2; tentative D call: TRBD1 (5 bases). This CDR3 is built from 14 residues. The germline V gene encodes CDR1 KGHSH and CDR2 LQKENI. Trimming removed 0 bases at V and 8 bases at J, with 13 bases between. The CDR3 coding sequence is TGTGCCAGCTCACCACCGGTTTCGGCAGGGGGCTACACCTTC. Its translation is CASSPPVSAGGYTF.

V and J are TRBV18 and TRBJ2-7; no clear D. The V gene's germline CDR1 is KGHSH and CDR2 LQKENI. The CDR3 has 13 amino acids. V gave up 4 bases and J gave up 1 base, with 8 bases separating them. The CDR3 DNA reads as TGTGCCAGCTCACAGACTGATTCCTACGAGCAGTACTTC. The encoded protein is CASSQTDSYEQYF.

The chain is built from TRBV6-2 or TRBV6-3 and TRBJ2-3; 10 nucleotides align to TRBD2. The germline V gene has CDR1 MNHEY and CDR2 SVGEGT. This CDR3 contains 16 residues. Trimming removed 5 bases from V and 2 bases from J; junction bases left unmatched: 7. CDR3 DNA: TGTGCCAGCAGTGGGGGACTAGCGAGCCTCACAGATACGCAGTATTTT. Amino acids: CASSGGLASLTDTQYF.

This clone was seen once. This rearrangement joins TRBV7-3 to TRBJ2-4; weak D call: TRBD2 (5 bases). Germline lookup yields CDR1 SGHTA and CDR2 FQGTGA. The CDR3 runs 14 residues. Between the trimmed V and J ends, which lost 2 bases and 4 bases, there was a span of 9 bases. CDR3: CASSLDPGKNIQYF. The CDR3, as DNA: TGTGCCAGCAGCTTAGACCCGGGGAAAAACATTCAGTACTTC.